Listed below are T cell receptor beta chains from one sample, sequenced in a study of blood T cell repertoires in COVID-19. Measured with immunoSEQ multiplex PCR; TCRdb has only the in-frame clones, and not every one. The table shows about 200,000 clones, with about 95% occurring only once. Source material: peripheral blood. These TCRs come from a man aged 25-45 years with COVID-19, enrolled during active disease. The CDR3 runs from the conserved cysteine through the conserved F or W. Fields, in order: V gene, J gene, CDR3 protein.

>TRBV10-2|TRBJ1-5
CASSESKGASQPQHF
>TRBV9|TRBJ2-1
CASSGARLAGGRDEQFF
>TRBV9|TRBJ1-3
CASSVESADTIYF
>TRBV2|TRBJ1-4
CASNRGANEKLFF
>TRBV30|TRBJ2-5
CAWSSTDRGETQYF
>TRBV6-5|TRBJ2-5
CASGGTGQETQYF
>TRBV7-7|TRBJ2-2
CASSRDRGSGELFF
>TRBV10-1|TRBJ2-3
CASSNVVGQGNTDTQYF
>TRBV18|TRBJ2-7
CASSPPQGAGEQYF
>TRBV10-2|TRBJ1-2
CASSESNRGLWGYTF
>TRBV5-1|TRBJ2-1
CASSLGTSGALYNEQFF
>TRBV10-3|TRBJ2-2
CAISDRGDTGELFF
>TRBV28|TRBJ2-6
CASGTGTSGANVLTF
>TRBV5-1|TRBJ1-3
CASSFSGAQGNTIYF
>TRBV11-2|TRBJ1-2
CASSPGQGFSYTF
>TRBV5-1|TRBJ2-4
CASCGGGAGGGIQYF
>TRBV9|TRBJ1-3
CASSPQGASGNTIYF
>TRBV9|TRBJ2-7
CASSAKGQGADEQYF
>TRBV5-3|TRBJ2-1
CARSFGQGAFF
>TRBV28|TRBJ2-1
CASSPGGPGDEQFF
>TRBV2|TRBJ2-2
CASRGTSGFTGELFF